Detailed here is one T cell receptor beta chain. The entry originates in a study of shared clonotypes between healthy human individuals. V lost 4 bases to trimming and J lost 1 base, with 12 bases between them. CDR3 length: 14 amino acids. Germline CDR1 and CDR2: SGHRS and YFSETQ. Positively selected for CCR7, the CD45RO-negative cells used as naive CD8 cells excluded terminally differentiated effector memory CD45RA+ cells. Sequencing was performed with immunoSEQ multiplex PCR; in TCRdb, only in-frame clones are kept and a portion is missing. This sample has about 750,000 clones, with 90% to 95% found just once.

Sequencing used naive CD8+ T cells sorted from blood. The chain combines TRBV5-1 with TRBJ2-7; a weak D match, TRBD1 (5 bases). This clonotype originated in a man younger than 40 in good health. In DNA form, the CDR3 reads TGCGCCAGCAGCGTCCTCCAGGGATCCTACGAGCAGTACTTC. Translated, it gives CASSVLQGSYEQYF.